Each of the 21 T cell receptor beta chains below was sequenced from the same sample in a study of blood T cell repertoires in COVID-19. Data came from immunoSEQ multiplex PCR; TCRdb stores just in-frame clones and leaves some out. This sample has some 39,000 clones; approximately 90% occur once, and the top ten carry approximately 6%. The sequencing input was peripheral blood. These receptors were collected from a human donor in a cohort sampled during active COVID-19.

The rearrangement uses TRBV3-1 (or the pseudogene TRBV3-2) and TRBJ2-5; D may be TRBD2 (5 bases). Trimming cost V 3 bases and J 2 bases, with 13 bases left between them. The CDR3 length is 15 residues. The germline CDR1 and CDR2 sequences are LGHDT and YNNKEL (reference sequence). The CDR3 DNA is TGTGCCAGCAGCCACAAACTAGTTTCTCAAGAGACCCAGTACTTC. It specifies CASSHKLVSQETQYF.

This clone was seen a few times. The rearrangement uses TRBV5-1 and TRBJ2-7, with 9 bases matching TRBD2. Trimming removed 0 bases from V and 2 bases from J; junction bases left unmatched: 3. This CDR3 has 15 residues. In germline, CDR1 is SGHRS, CDR2 YFSETQ. This CDR3 reads CASSLEASGAYEQYF. DNA for the CDR3: TGCGCCAGCAGCTTGGAGGCTAGCGGGGCCTACGAGCAGTACTTC.

V usage is TRBV5-5 and J usage is TRBJ2-7, with 7 bases matching TRBD1. Looked up from germline, CDR1 is SGHKS and CDR2 is YYEKEE (reference sequence). Trimming cost V 6 bases and J 0 bases; bases outside gene matches: 12. CDR3 length equals 16 residues. CDR3 coding DNA: TGTGCCAGCAACTTAGACAGGGCCCCGAACTCCTACGAGCAGTACTTC. Amino acid sequence: CASNLDRAPNSYEQYF.

This chain links TRBV12-1 with TRBJ2-2; whether TRBD2, the table's D call, matches the DNA was not checked. TRBV12-1 constitutes a pseudogene. The CDR3 covers 18 residues. The chain's CDR3 is CASSFFGTSGVGTGELFF. CDR3 DNA: TGTGCCAGCAGCTTTTTCGGGACTAGCGGGGTCGGCACCGGGGAGCTGTTTTTT.

The V gene is TRBV7-2, the J gene TRBJ1-5; tentatively, D is TRBD1 (5 bases). Germline CDR1 and CDR2: SGHTA and FQGNSA. CDR3 length: 16 residues. The V gene lost 2 bases and the J gene lost 5 bases, with 16 bases spanning the gap. CDR3 DNA sequence: TGTGCCAGCAGCTTATTCCCGCGGGGGAAGGATCAGCCCCAGCATTTT. Amino acid sequence: CASSLFPRGKDQPQHF.

The chain uses TRBV6-6 and TRBJ2-1, with D maybe TRBD1 (5 bases). CDR1 is MNHNY and CDR2 is SVGAGI in the germline V gene (reference sequence). The germline V and J ends were trimmed by 11 bases and 3 bases, with 11 bases remaining between them. There are 12 residues in the CDR3. The CDR3 protein is CAARTHYNEQFF. The CDR3 nucleotides are TGTGCCGCGAGGACACACTACAATGAGCAGTTCTTC.

This chain connects TRBV29-1 to TRBJ1-1; no clear D gene. Germline CDR1 and CDR2: SQVTM and ANQGSEA. The CDR3 spans 11 residues. Trimming took off 4 bases at V and 8 bases at J, with 11 bases between the two ends. The CDR3 spells CSVARAEEAFF. CDR3 in DNA: TGCAGCGTTGCGAGGGCCGAAGAAGCTTTCTTT.

The chain has TRBV7-9 and TRBJ2-5; the D gene is possibly TRBD1 (6 bases). The CDR3 spans 16 residues. Germline V gives CDR1 SEHNR, CDR2 FQNEAQ (reference sequence). Trimming left V 0 bases short and J 5 bases short, with 16 bases between. The CDR3 coding sequence is TGTGCCAGCAGCTTAGCCCAAGCCAGCAGGGGCGAGACCCAGTACTTC. Encoded protein: CASSLAQASRGETQYF. Looking up the rest from reference TRBV7-9 and TRBJ2-5 gives the full variable domain: DTGVSQNPRHKITKRGQNVTFRCDPISEHNRLYWYRQTLGQGPEFLTYFQNEAQLEKSRLLSDRFSAERPKGSFSTLEIQRTEQGDSAMYLCASSLAQASRGETQYFGPGTRLLVL.

The J gene is TRBJ2-1, the V gene TRBV12-5, with TRBD2 matching over 12 bases. The length of the CDR3 is 17 residues. With 1 base clipped from V and 7 bases from J, the junction kept 8 bases outside the gene matches. CDR1 LGHNT and CDR2 FRNRAP come from the germline V gene. The CDR3 loop is CASGLGLAGGPGNEQFF. In nucleotides, the CDR3 is TGTGCTAGTGGTTTGGGCCTAGCGGGAGGGCCAGGTAATGAGCAGTTCTTC. Using reference TRBV12-5 and TRBJ2-1 for the parts outside the CDR3, the full variable domain is DARVTQTPRHKVTEMGQEVTMRCQPILGHNTVFWYRQTMMQGLELLAYFRNRAPLDDSGMPKDRFSAEMPDATLATLKIQPSEPRDSAVYFCASGLGLAGGPGNEQFFGPGTRLTVL.

J is TRBJ1-2 and V is TRBV5-4; 7 nucleotides match TRBD1. Germline CDR1 and CDR2: SGHNT and YYREEE (reference sequence). This CDR3 region has 14 residues. V was clipped by 4 bases and J by 6 bases; unmatched bases: 9. CDR3 bases: TGTGCCAGCAGCGTGGGGACAGCCCTAGATGGCTACACCTTC. It is translated as CASSVGTALDGYTF.

This chain uses TRBV7-9 with TRBJ2-2; a possible D gene is TRBD2 (6 bases). The CDR3 loop spans 18 amino acids. Germline V CDR1 and CDR2: SEHNR, FQNEAQ (reference sequence). Trimming took off 0 bases at V and 0 bases at J, with 14 bases between the two ends. This CDR3 reads CASSLAWRGAPNTGELFF. CDR3 nucleotide sequence: TGTGCCAGCAGCTTAGCGTGGCGGGGCGCCCCGAACACCGGGGAGCTGTTTTTT.

This chain uses TRBV7-9 with TRBJ1-6, with D perhaps TRBD1 (5 bases). Trimming took 1 base from V and 10 from J, leaving 11 bases between them. Germline CDR1 SEHNR, CDR2 FQNEAQ (reference sequence). This CDR3 is built from 14 residues. The CDR3 DNA sequence: TGTGCCAGCAGCTTAGATCAGGGCCAATCACCCCTCCACTTT. It is translated as CASSLDQGQSPLHF.

J is TRBJ2-2 and V is TRBV5-1; D not resolved. Germline V lookup: CDR1 SGHRS, CDR2 YFSETQ. The length of the CDR3 is 14 residues. V shed 1 base and J shed 5 bases, with 9 bases lying between them. CDR3 DNA: TGCGCCAGCAGCTTGTCTCCAGATACCGGGGAGCTGTTTTTT. Protein product: CASSLSPDTGELFF.

The chain links TRBV4-3 to TRBJ2-7, with TRBD1 as a possible D gene (7 bases). Trimming stripped 0 bases from V and 4 bases from J, with 13 bases between. The CDR3 contains 15 residues. The V gene's germline CDR1 is LGHNA and CDR2 YSLEER. CDR3 in amino acids: CASSQDATGTYEQYF. The CDR3 nucleotides read TGCGCCAGCAGCCAAGATGCGACAGGGACTTACGAGCAGTACTTC.

The chain couples TRBV6-4 to TRBJ1-5; the D gene is possibly TRBD1 (6 bases). The CDR3 totals 17 residues. Trimming pared 4 bases from V and 0 bases from J, leaving 16 bases between. CDR1 and CDR2 (germline): MRHNA, SNTAGT. The CDR3 DNA sequence: TGTGCCAGCAGTGTGGCGGGGGGCGCCGCTAGCAATCAGCCCCAGCATTTT. Protein product: CASSVAGGAASNQPQHF.

This sequence joins TRBV27 and TRBJ2-3, with 7 bases fitting TRBD2. The CDR3 is made up of 13 amino acids. V was pared by 7 bases and J by 1 base, with 2 bases of the junction left unmatched. CDR1 and CDR2 (germline): MNHEY, SMNVEV (reference sequence). The CDR3 region is CASNAGGTDTQYF. In nucleotides, the CDR3 is TGTGCCAGCAACGCGGGGGGCACAGATACGCAGTATTTT.

The chain links TRBV15 to TRBJ2-1; 14 bases fit TRBD2. This CDR3 has 20 amino acids. Germline lookup yields CDR1 LNHNV and CDR2 YYDKDF (reference sequence). V shed 0 bases and J 4 bases; nucleotides not matched to a gene: 11. CDR3 nucleotide sequence: TGTGCCACCAGCAGAGAGGGACTAGCGGGAGTGACTACCATATACAATGAGCAGTTCTTC. As protein: CATSREGLAGVTTIYNEQFF.

This clone appeared a single time. This chain connects TRBV3-1 (or the pseudogene TRBV3-2) to TRBJ2-1; TRBD2 matches 9 bases. The CDR3 loop spans 16 amino acids. The V segment lost 1 base and the J segment 4 bases; nucleotides outside the gene matches: 5. The germline V gene encodes CDR1 LGHDT and CDR2 YNNKEL (reference sequence). As DNA, the CDR3 is TGTGCCAGCAGCCAAGTTCTAAGCGGGGGGTACAATGAGCAGTTCTTC. Its protein product is CASSQVLSGGYNEQFF.

V and J are TRBV24-1 and TRBJ2-2; TRBD1 matches 10 bases. The CDR3 totals 16 residues. V was clipped by 4 bases and J by 4 bases; unmatched bases: 5. Germline-derived CDR1 and CDR2 are KGHDR and SFDVKD. In nucleotides, the CDR3 is TGTGCCACCAGTGACCCGGGACAGGGGCTCACCGGGGAGCTGTTTTTT. It yields the protein CATSDPGQGLTGELFF.

This sequence joins TRBV4-3 and TRBJ1-2, with D maybe TRBD1 (6 bases). The CDR3 runs to 15 residues. The germline V gene encodes CDR1 LGHNA and CDR2 YSLEER. V was pared by 4 bases and J by 8 bases, with 20 bases between. The CDR3 DNA sequence: TGCGCCAGCAGCCCCTCGCCCCAACAGGGTCCGGGCTACACCTTC. This sequence encodes CASSPSPQQGPGYTF.

The chain links TRBV29-1 to TRBJ1-2; 8 bases match TRBD1. This CDR3 comprises 14 residues. Unmatched junction bases numbered 7, after V lost 3 bases and J lost 4 bases. Germline CDR1 reads SQVTM; CDR2 reads ANQGSEA. The CDR3 here is CSVEGQGAVYGYTF. The CDR3 nucleotides read TGCAGCGTTGAGGGGCAGGGGGCGGTCTATGGCTACACCTTC.